This TCR beta chain is drawn from a study of shared clonotypes between healthy human individuals. Study at large: A couple of female and a few male donors aged 18 to 49 were enrolled.

V was clipped by 1 base and J by 13 bases, with 10 bases between them. CDR1 and CDR2 (germline): MDHEN, SYDVKM. The CDR3 extends over 11 amino acids. Assay execution took place at the deep level. It was 200 to 250 ng DNA, tens of thousands of T cell genomes, that sorted-subset replicate PCRs used. Here immunoSEQ multiplex PCR was the method, and the copy in TCRdb shows in-frame clones only, minus some. Of 300,000 or so clones listed, about 74% are singletons. J is TRBJ1-1 and V is TRBV28; D unresolved. This receptor was taken from a man aged 25-45 years in good health. The sample comprised memory CD4+ T cells sorted from blood. Subset reported: CD45RA-negative fraction. CDR3 DNA: TGTGCCAGCAGTTTATCCCAACAACTTTTCTTT. This gives the protein CASSLSQQLFF.